This paragraph reports one T cell receptor beta chain. Assay used: immunoSEQ multiplex PCR; TCRdb lists only in-frame clones, some missing. Of some 90,000 clones listed, 85% to 95% are singletons. The sample is drawn from a study of Tregs in tolerant kidney transplant recipients. Germline CDR1 reads SGHRS; CDR2 reads YFSETQ. The CDR3 is made up of 13 amino acids. Germline trimming cut 4 bases from V and 3 bases from J; bases unmatched to any gene: 4. V usage is TRBV5-1 and J usage is TRBJ2-7, with 7 bases matching TRBD1. Sequences were obtained from CD8+ T cells from blood. The TCR comes from a human donor in good health. CDR3 DNA: TGCGCCAGCAGCACCCGACAGGGCTACGAGCAGTACTTC. It encodes CASSTRQGYEQYF.